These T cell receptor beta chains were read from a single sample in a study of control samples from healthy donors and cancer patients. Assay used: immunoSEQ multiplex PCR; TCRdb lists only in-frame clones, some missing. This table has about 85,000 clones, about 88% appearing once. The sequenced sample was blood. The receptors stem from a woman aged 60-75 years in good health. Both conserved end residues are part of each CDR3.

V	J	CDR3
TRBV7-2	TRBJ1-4	CASSPGPLNEKLFF
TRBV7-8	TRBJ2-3	CASSYGYYTQYF
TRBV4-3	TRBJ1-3	CASSRDIGNTIYF
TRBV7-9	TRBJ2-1	CASSPQGWVGNEQFF
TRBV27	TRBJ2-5	CASSLQETQYF
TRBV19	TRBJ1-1	CASSPFFRDRTEAFF
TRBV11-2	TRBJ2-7	CASSLGDSLNCEQYF
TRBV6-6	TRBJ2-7	CASSYSGGTYEQYF
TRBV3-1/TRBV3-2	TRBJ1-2	CASSQDLGGNGYTF
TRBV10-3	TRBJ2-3	CAISQQGTGTDTQYF
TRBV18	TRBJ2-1	CASSPVAGTGVHEQFF
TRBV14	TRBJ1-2	CASSQDLPGTANYGYTF
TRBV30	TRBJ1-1	CAWSGVTEAFF
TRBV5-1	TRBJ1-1	CASSVQGAGVNTEAFF
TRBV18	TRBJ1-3	CASSRGTGGENTIYF
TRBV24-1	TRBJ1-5	CATSDHRTGNNQPQHF
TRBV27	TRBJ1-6	CASSIRQGSPLHF
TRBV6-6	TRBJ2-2	CASGLFPGLAVNTGELFF
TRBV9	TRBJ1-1	CASSFNTGTVEAFF
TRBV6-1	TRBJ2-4	CASSEWGGLAKNIQYF
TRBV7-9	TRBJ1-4	CASSPGGGDEKLFF
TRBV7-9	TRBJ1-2	CASSLGTGGDLGGYTF
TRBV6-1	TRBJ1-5	CASSELTGQSNQPQHF
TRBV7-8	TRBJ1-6	CASSLVGGARSPLHF
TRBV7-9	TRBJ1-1	CASSLLGAAEAFF
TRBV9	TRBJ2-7	CASSAGQQAGEQYF
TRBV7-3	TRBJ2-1	CASSLTRDNEQFF
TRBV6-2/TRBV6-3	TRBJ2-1	CASSWFGNEQFF
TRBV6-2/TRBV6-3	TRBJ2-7	CASSYSLKGTYEQYF
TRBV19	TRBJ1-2	CASSSRGNYGYTF
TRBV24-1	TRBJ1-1	CATSDPAQGAEAFF
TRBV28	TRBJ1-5	CASSDQPQHF
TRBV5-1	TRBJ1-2	CASSLATGKYGYTF
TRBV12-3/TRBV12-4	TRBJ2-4	CASSRNRWDIQYF
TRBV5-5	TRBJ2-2	CASSLSPSGATGELFF
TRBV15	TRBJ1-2	CATSRARTDYGYTF
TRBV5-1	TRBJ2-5	CASSFPGQETQYF
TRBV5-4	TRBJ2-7	CASSFNSGGSTYEQYF
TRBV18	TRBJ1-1	CASSPPDRATEAFF
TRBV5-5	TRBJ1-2	CASSPTRDGGFYTF
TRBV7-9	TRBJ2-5	CASSLVSSGETQYF
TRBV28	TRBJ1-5	CASSLFGSGVQPQHF
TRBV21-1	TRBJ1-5	CASSASRAPLSGEKHF
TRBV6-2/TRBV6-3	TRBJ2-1	CASSYTRGLKNNEQFF
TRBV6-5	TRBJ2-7	CASSSRDRGIYEQYF
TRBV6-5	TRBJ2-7	CASRQGGYGEQYF
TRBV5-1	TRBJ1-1	CASSLVAGNTEAFF
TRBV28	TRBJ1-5	CASSRQEGFNQPQHF
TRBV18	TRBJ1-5	CASSPNHRGQPQHF
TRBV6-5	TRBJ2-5	CASSRDRVGETQYF
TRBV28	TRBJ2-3	CATRFAAGRDTQYF
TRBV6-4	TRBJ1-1	CASSPDRTSTEAFF
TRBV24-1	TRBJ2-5	CATSDPGRGDQETQYF
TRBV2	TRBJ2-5	CASSAETGKEETQYF
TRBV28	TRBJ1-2	CASSFNGGAYGYTF